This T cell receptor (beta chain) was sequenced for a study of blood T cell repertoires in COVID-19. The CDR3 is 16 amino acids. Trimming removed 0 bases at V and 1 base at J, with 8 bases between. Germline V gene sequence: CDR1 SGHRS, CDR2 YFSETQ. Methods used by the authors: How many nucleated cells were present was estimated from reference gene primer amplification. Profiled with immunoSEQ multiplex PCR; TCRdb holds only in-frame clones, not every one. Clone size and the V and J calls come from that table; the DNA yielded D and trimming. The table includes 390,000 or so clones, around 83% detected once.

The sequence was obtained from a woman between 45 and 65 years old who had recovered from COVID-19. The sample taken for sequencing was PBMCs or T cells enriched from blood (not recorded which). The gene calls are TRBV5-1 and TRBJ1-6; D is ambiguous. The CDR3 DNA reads TGCGCCAGCAGCTTGGACCAAGCTTCCTATAATTCACCCCTCCACTTT. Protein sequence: CASSLDQASYNSPLHF.